This T cell receptor (beta chain) was obtained from a study of blood T cells in healthy people across ages. Notes on the study in general: Observed TCR beta diversity per million T cells went down as age went up. This fall followed a roughly linear course with age. TCR beta diversity was tightly associated with the proportion of naive T cells. Long-lived donors carried more naive CD4+ cells and greater diversity than aged donors.

A sample-barcoded 5' primer and a J-beta primer mix were used in a second PCR of about 7 to 12 cycles. MiXCR, run by TCRdb on the 5' RACE reads, gives a single entry per CDR3 protein. The sample records roughly 720,000 distinct CDR3 sequences, roughly 53% being singletons. Each donor gave 9 to 10 milliliters of peripheral blood. As to this clonotype: Its antigen is currently unknown.

This CDR3 region has 13 residues. Germline V CDR1 and CDR2: DFQATT, SNEGSKA (reference sequence). V lost 0 bases, J lost 5 bases, and 11 bases lay in between. Sequences were obtained from blood. The TCR originated in a man of 80 years or more in good health. The chain links TRBV20-1 to TRBJ2-7; no clear D gene. The CDR3 nucleotides read TGCAGTGCTAGAGATCCGGTCAGTCACGAGCAGTACTTC. Amino acid sequence: CSARDPVSHEQYF.